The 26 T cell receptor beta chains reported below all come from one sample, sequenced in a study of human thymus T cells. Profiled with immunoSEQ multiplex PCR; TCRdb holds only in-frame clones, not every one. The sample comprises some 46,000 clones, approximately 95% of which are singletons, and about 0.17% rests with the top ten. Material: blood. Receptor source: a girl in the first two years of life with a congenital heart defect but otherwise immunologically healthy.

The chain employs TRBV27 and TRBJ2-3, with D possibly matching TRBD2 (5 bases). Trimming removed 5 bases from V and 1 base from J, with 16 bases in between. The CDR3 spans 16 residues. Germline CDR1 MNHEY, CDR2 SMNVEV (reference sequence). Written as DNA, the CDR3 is TGTGCCAGCAGTCCGCCCCGTGTTAGCGGCACAGATACGCAGTATTTT. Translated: CASSPPRVSGTDTQYF.

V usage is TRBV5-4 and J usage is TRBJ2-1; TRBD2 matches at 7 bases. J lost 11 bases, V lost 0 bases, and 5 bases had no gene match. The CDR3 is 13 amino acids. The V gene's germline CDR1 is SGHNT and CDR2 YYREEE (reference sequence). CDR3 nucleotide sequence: TGTGCCAGCAGCTTGGGACTAGCCAAAAAGCAGTTCTTC. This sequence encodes CASSLGLAKKQFF.

This CDR3 is CASSPSKGAYGYTF. CDR3 bases: TGTGCCAGCTCACCATCGAAAGGGGCCTATGGCTACACCTTC. The chain is built from TRBV18 and TRBJ1-2, with D possibly matching TRBD1 (5 bases). CDR1 is KGHSH and CDR2 is LQKENI in the germline V gene. This CDR3 comprises 14 residues. The V end lost 2 bases, the J end lost 4 bases, and 11 bases lay between the germline ends.

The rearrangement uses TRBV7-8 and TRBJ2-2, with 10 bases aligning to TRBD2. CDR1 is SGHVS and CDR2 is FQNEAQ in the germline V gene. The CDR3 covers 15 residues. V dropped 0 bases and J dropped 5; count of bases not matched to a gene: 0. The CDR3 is CASSLAGLATGELFF. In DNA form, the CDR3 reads TGTGCCAGCAGCTTAGCGGGACTAGCGACCGGGGAGCTGTTTTTT.

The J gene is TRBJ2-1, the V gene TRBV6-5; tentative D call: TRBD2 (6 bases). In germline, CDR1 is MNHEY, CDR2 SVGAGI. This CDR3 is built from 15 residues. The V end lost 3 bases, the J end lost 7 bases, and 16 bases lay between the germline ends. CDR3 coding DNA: TGTGCCAGCAGTTATTCCAGCGGGTCTATAAATGAGCAGTTCTTC. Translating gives CASSYSSGSINEQFF.

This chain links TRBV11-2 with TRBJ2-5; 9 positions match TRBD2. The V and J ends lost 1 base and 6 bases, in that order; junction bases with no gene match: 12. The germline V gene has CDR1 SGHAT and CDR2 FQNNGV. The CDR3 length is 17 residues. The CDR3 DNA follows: TGTGCCAGCAGCTTAGTCACGGGCGGGAGGGGGGAGAAGACCCAGTACTTC. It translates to CASSLVTGGRGEKTQYF.

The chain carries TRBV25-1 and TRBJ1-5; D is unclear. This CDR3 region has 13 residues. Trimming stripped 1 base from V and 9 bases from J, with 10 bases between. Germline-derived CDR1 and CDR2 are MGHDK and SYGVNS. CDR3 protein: CASSEFWEGPQHF. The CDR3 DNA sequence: TGTGCCAGCAGTGAATTTTGGGAGGGGCCCCAGCATTTT.

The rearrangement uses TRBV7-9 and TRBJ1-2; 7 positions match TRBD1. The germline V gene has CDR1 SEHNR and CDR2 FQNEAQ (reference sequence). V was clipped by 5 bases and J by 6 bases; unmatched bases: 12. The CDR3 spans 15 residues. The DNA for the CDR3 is TGTGCCAGCAGCCCAAAGAGGGGCAGGGGGGATGGCTACACCTTC. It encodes CASSPKRGRGDGYTF. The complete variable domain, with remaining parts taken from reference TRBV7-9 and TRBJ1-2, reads DTGVSQNPRHKITKRGQNVTFRCDPISEHNRLYWYRQTLGQGPEFLTYFQNEAQLEKSRLLSDRFSAERPKGSFSTLEIQRTEQGDSAMYLCASSPKRGRGDGYTFGSGTRLTVV.

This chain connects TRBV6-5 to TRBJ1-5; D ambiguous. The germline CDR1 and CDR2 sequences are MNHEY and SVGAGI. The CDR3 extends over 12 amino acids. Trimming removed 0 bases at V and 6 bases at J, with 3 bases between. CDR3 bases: TGTGCCAGCAGTTACTCGTCTCAGCCCCAGCATTTT. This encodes CASSYSSQPQHF.

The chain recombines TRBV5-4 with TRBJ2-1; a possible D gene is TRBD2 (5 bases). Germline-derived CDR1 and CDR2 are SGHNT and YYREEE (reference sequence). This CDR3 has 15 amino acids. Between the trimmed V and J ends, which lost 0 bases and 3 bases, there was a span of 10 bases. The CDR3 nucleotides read TGTGCCAGCAGCTTGGTAGGTGGGAGCTACAATGAGCAGTTCTTC. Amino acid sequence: CASSLVGGSYNEQFF. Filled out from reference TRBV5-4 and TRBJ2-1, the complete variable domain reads ETGVTQSPTHLIKTRGQQVTLRCSSQSGHNTVSWYQQALGQGPQFIFQYYREEENGRGNFPPRFSGLQFPNYSSELNVNALELDDSALYLCASSLVGGSYNEQFFGPGTRLTVL.

CDR3 loop: CASSRIYGGSDLAKNIQYF. The CDR3 DNA reads TGCGCCAGCAGCCGGATCTATGGCGGGAGCGACTTAGCCAAAAACATTCAGTACTTC. The V and J genes are TRBV4-1 and TRBJ2-4, with 7 positions matching TRBD2. Germline V lookup: CDR1 MGHRA, CDR2 YSYEKL. The CDR3 length is 19 residues. The trim removed 4 bases at V and 0 bases at J, leaving 15 bases unmatched.

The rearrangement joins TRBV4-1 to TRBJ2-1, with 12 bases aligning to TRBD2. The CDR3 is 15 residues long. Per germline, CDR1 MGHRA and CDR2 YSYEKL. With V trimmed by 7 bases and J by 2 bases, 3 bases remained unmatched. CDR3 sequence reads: CASKGLAGPYNEQFF. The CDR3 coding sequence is TGCGCCAGCAAAGGACTAGCGGGACCCTACAATGAGCAGTTCTTC.

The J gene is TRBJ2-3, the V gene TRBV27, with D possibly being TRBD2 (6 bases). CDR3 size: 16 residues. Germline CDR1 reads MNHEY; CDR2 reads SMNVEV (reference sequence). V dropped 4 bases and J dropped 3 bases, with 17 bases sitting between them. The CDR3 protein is CASSYIGLGGTDTQYF. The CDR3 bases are TGTGCCAGCAGTTATATAGGACTGGGGGGTACAGATACGCAGTATTTT.

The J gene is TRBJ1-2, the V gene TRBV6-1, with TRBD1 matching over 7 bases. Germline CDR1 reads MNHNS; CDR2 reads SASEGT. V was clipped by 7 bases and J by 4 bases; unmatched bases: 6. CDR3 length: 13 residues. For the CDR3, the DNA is TGTGCCAGCAATTTAGGGGGCGGCTATGGCTACACCTTC. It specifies CASNLGGGYGYTF.

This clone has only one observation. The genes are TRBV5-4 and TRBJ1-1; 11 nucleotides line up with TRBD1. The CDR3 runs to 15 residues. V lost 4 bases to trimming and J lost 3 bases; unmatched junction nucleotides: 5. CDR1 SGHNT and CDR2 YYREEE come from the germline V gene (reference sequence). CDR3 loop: CASSPGQGADTEAFF. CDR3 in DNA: TGTGCCAGCAGCCCAGGACAGGGGGCGGACACTGAAGCTTTCTTT.

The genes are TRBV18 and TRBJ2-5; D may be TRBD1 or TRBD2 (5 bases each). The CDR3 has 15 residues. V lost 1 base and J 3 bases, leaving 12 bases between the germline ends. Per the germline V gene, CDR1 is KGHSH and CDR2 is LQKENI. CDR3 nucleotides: TGTGCCAGCTCACCACGGGGAAGAGGGGAAGAGACCCAGTACTTC. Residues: CASSPRGRGEETQYF.

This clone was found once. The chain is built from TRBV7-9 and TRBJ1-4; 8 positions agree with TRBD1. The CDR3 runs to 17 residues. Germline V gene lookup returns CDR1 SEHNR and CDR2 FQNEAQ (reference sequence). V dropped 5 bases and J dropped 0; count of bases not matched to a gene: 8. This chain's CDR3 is CASSTRQGISTNEKLFF. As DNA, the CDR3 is TGTGCCAGCAGCACCAGACAGGGGATATCAACTAATGAAAAACTGTTTTTT. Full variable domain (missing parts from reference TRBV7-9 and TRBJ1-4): DTGVSQNPRHKITKRGQNVTFRCDPISEHNRLYWYRQTLGQGPEFLTYFQNEAQLEKSRLLSDRFSAERPKGSFSTLEIQRTEQGDSAMYLCASSTRQGISTNEKLFFGSGTQLSVL.

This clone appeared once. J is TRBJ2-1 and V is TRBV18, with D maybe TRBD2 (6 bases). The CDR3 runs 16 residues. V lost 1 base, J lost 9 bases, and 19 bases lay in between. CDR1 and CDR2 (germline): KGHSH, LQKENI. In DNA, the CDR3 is TGTGCCAGCTCACCACATCGCCAGGGCGGGGAGGTTGAGCAGTTCTTC. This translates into CASSPHRQGGEVEQFF.

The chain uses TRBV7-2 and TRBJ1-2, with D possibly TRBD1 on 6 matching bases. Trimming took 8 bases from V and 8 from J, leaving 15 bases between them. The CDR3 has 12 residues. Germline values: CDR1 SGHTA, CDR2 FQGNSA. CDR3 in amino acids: CASRRGAGGYTF. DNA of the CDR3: TGTGCCAGCCGCCGGGGGGCGGGCGGCTACACCTTC.

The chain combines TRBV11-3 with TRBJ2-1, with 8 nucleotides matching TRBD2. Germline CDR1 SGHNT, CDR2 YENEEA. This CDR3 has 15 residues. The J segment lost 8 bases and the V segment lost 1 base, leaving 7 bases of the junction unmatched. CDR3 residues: CASSLVGTSGYEQFF. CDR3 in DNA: TGTGCCAGCAGCTTAGTGGGGACTAGTGGTTATGAGCAGTTCTTC.

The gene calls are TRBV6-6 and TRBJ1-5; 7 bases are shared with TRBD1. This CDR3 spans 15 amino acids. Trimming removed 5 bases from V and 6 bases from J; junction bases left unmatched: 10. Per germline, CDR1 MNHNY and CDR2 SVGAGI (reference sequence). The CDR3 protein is CASSAPQGGFQPQHF. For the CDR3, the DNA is TGTGCCAGCAGTGCCCCTCAGGGGGGCTTTCAGCCCCAGCATTTT.

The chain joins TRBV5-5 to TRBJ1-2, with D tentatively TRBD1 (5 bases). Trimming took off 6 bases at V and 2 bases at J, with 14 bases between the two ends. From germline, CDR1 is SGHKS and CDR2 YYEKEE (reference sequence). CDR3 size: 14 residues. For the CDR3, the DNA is TGTGCCAGCACCCGGTCCGGGGGGAACTATGGCTACACCTTC. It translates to CASTRSGGNYGYTF.

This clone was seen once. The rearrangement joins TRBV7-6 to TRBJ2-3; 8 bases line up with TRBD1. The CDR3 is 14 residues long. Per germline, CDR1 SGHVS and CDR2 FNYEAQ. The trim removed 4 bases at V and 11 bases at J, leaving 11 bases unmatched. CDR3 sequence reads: CASSSTGTGSQQYF. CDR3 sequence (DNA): TGTGCCAGCAGCTCTACCGGGACAGGCTCTCAGCAGTATTTT. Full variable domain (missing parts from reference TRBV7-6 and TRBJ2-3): GAGVSQSPRYKVTKRGQDVALRCDPISGHVSLYWYRQALGQGPEFLTYFNYEAQQDKSGLPNDRFSAERPEGSISTLTIQRTEQRDSAMYRCASSSTGTGSQQYFGPGTRLTVL.

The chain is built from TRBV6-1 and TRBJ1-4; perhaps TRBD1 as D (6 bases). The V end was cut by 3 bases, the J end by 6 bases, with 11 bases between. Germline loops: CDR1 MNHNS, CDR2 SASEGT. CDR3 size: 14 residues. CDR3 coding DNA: TGTGCCAGCAGTGATAGGGGGGCGTATGAAAAACTGTTTTTT. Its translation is CASSDRGAYEKLFF.

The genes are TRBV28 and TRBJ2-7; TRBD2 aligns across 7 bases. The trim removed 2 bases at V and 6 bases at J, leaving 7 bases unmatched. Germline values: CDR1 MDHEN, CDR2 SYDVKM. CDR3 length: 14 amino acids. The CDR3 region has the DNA TGTGCCAGCAGTTTACGACTAGCCCGAGGCGAGCAGTACTTC. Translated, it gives CASSLRLARGEQYF. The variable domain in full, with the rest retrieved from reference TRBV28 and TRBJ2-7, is DVKVTQSSRYLVKRTGEKVFLECVQDMDHENMFWYRQDPGLGLRLIYFSYDVKMKEKGDIPEGYSVSREKKERFSLILESASTNQTSMYLCASSLRLARGEQYFGPGTRLTVT.

CDR3 in amino acids: CASSVGTGPYNEQFF. CDR3 sequence (DNA): TGTGCCAGCAGTGTGGGGACAGGTCCCTACAATGAGCAGTTCTTC. The chain carries TRBV6-1 and TRBJ2-1, with TRBD1 matching over 8 bases. The CDR3 has 15 amino acids. The germline CDR1 and CDR2 sequences are MNHNS and SASEGT. Trimming cost V 4 bases and J 2 bases; bases outside gene matches: 4.